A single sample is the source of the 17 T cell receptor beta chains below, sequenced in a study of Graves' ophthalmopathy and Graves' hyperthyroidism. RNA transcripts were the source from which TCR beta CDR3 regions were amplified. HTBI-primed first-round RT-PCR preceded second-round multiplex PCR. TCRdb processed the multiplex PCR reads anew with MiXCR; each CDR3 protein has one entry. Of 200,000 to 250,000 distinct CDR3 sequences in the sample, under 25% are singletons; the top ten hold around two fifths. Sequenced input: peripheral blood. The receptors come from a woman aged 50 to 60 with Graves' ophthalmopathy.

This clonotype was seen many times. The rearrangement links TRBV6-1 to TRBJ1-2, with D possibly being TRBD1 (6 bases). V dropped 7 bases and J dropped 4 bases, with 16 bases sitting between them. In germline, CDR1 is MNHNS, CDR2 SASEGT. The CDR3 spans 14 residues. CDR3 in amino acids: CASKHNRVGYGYTF. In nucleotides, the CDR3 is TGTGCCAGCAAACATAACAGGGTCGGCTATGGCTACACCTTC.

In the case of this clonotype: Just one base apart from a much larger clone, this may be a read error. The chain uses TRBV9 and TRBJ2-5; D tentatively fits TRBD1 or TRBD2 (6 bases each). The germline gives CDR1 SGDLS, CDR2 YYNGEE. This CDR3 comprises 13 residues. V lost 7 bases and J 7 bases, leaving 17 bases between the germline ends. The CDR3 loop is CASSKGRGGTQYF. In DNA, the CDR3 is TGTGCCAGCTCAAAGGGCAGGGGAGGGACCCAGTACTTC. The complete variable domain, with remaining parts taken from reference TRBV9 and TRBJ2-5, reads DSGVTQTPKHLITATGQRVTLRCSPRSGDLSVYWYQQSLDQGLQFLIQYYNGEERAKGNILERFSAQQFPDLHSELNLSSLELGDSALYFCASSKGRGGTQYFGPGTRLLVL.

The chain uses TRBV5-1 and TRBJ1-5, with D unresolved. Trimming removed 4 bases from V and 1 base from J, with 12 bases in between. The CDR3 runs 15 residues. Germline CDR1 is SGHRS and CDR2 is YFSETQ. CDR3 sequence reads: CASSVTPESNQPQHF. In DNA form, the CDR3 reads TGCGCCAGCAGCGTAACTCCCGAAAGCAATCAGCCCCAGCATTTT.

For the CDR3, the DNA is TGTGCCTGGAGTGTACGAGGGACAACTAATCAGCCCCAGCATTTT. Translated: CAWSVRGTTNQPQHF. The chain joins TRBV30 to TRBJ1-5; tentative D call: TRBD1 (6 bases). Deletions cut 0 bases from V and 4 bases from J, with 13 bases between. The CDR3 has 15 amino acids. Germline V gene sequence: CDR1 GTSNPN, CDR2 SVGIG (reference sequence).

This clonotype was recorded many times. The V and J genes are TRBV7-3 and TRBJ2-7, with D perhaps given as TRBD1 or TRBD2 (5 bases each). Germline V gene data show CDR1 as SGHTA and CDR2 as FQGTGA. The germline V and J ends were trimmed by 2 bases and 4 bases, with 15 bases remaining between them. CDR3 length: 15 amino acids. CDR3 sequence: CASSLGGQGGYEQYF. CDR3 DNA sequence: TGTGCCAGCAGCTTAGGTGGGCAGGGCGGGTACGAGCAGTACTTC.

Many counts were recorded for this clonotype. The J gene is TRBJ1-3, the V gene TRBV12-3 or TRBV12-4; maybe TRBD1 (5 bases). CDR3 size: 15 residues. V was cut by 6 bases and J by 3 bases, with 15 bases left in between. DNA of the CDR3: TGTGCCAGCAGCCTTAACGACAGAAATGGAAACACCATATATTTT. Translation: CASSLNDRNGNTIYF.

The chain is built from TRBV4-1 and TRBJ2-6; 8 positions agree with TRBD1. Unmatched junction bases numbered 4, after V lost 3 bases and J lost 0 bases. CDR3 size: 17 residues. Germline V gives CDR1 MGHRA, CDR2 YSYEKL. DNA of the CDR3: TGCGCCAGCAGCCAGGGGGGACAGGCCTCTGGGGCCAACGTCCTGACTTTC. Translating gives CASSQGGQASGANVLTF.

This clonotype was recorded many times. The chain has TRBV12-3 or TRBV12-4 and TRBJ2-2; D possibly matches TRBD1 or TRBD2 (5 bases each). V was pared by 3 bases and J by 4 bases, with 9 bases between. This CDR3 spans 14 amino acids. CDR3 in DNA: TGTGCCAGCAGTTTTGAGGGGATCACCGGGGAGCTGTTTTTT. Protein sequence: CASSFEGITGELFF.

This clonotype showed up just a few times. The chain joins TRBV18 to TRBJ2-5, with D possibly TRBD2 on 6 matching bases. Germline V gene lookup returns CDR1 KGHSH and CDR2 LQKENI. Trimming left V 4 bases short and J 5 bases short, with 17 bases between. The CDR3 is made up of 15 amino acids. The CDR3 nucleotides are TGTGCCAGCTCACAAAAAACGGGAGCAGGGGAGACCCAGTACTTC. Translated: CASSQKTGAGETQYF.

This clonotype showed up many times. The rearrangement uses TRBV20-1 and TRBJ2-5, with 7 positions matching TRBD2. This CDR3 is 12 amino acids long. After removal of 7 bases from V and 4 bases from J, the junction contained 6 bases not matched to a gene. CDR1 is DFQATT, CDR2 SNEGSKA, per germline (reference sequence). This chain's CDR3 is CSVAGAGETQYF. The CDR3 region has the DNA TGCAGTGTTGCGGGAGCAGGAGAGACCCAGTACTTC.

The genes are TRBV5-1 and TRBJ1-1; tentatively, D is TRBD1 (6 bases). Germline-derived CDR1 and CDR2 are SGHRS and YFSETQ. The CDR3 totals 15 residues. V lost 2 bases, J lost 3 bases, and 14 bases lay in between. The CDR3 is CASSFQVGGHTEAFF. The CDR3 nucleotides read TGCGCCAGCAGCTTTCAAGTCGGGGGCCACACTGAAGCTTTCTTT.

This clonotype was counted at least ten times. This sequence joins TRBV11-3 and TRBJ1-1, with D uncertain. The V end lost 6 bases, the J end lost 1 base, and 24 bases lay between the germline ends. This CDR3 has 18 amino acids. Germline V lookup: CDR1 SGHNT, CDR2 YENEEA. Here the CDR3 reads CASSHPPGRLLENTEAFF. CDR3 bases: TGTGCCAGCAGTCACCCACCAGGCAGACTCTTAGAGAACACTGAAGCTTTCTTT.

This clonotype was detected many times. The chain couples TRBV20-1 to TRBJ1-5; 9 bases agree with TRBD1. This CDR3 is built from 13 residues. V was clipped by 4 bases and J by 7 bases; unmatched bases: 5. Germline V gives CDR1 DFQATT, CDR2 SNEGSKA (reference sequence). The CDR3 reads CSANTGGDQPQHF. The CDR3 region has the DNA TGCAGTGCTAACACAGGGGGCGACCAGCCCCAGCATTTT.

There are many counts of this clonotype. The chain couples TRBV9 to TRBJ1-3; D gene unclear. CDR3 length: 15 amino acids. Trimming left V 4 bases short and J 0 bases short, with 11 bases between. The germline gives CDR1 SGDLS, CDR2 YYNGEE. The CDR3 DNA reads TGTGCCAGCAGCACACGATCGGGCTCTGGAAACACCATATATTTT. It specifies CASSTRSGSGNTIYF.

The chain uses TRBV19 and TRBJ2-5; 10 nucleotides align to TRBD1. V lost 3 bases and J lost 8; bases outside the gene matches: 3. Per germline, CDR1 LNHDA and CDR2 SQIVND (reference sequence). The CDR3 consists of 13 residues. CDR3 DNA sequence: TGTGCCAGTAGTATCGACAGGGGGCGAACCCAGTACTTC. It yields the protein CASSIDRGRTQYF. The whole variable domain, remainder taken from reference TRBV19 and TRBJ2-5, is DGGITQSPKYLFRKEGQNVTLSCEQNLNHDAMYWYRQDPGQGLRLIYYSQIVNDFQKGDIAEGYSVSREKKESFPLTVTSAQKNPTAFYLCASSIDRGRTQYFGPGTRLLVL.

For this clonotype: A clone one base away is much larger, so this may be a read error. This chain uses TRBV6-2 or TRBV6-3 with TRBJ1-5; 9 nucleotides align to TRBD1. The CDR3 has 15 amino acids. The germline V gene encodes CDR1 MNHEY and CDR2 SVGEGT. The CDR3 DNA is TGTGTCAGCAGGCCGACAGGGGGGCTCAATCAGCCCCAGCATTTT. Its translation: CVSRPTGGLNQPQHF.

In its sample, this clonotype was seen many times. This chain's CDR3 is CASSSLGLGYTF. CDR3 DNA: TGCGCCAGCAGCTCGTTGGGACTTGGCTACACCTTC. The rearrangement uses TRBV4-1 and TRBJ1-2, with D possibly TRBD1 on 5 matching bases. This CDR3 is 12 amino acids long. CDR1 is MGHRA and CDR2 is YSYEKL in the germline V gene. Trimming took 5 bases from V and 7 from J, leaving 11 bases between them.